Below are 18 T cell receptor beta chains sequenced from a single sample in a study of technical replicates of blood from a few donors. Method: immunoSEQ multiplex PCR; TCRdb's copy keeps in-frame clones and lacks some. The table includes over 50,000 clones, around 97% detected once. Sequenced: T cells isolated from PBMCs. The receptors come from a human donor in good health.

V is TRBV4-2 and J is TRBJ1-2; D is possibly TRBD1 (5 bases). There are 15 residues in the CDR3. Trimming left V 2 bases short and J 2 bases short, with 12 bases between. Germline V lookup: CDR1 LGHNA, CDR2 YNFKEQ. In DNA form, the CDR3 reads TGTGCCAGCAGCCAATCGGGGGAGGCCAACTATGGCTACACCTTC. This encodes CASSQSGEANYGYTF.

V gene TRBV9 combines with J gene TRBJ1-2; TRBD1 matches at 7 bases. From germline, CDR1 is SGDLS and CDR2 YYNGEE. This CDR3 is 15 amino acids long. V lost 4 bases and J lost 1; bases outside the gene matches: 7. CDR3 amino acids: CASSIRDSRNYGYTF. CDR3 sequence (DNA): TGTGCCAGCAGCATCCGGGACAGTCGTAACTATGGCTACACCTTC. Full variable domain (missing parts from reference TRBV9 and TRBJ1-2): DSGVTQTPKHLITATGQRVTLRCSPRSGDLSVYWYQQSLDQGLQFLIQYYNGEERAKGNILERFSAQQFPDLHSELNLSSLELGDSALYFCASSIRDSRNYGYTFGSGTRLTVV.

The CDR3 bases are TGTGCCAGCAGCCCCGACACCGGGGAGCTGTTTTTT. It yields the protein CASSPDTGELFF. The chain employs TRBV7-2 and TRBJ2-2; D is undetermined. The CDR3 is made up of 12 amino acids. Germline V gives CDR1 SGHTA, CDR2 FQGNSA. Trimming cost V 5 bases and J 3 bases, with 4 bases left between them.

V is TRBV12-5 and J is TRBJ2-3; 7 nucleotides line up with TRBD1. V shed 1 base, J shed 0 bases, and the junction held 10 bases outside the gene matches. This CDR3 contains 18 residues. Per the germline V gene, CDR1 is LGHNT and CDR2 is FRNRAP. CDR3 amino acids: CASGLALTGTTSTDTQYF. CDR3 bases: TGTGCTAGTGGTTTGGCCCTGACAGGGACCACTAGCACAGATACGCAGTATTTT.

V usage is TRBV5-1 and J usage is TRBJ2-3; a possible D gene is TRBD1 (5 bases). V was cut by 1 base and J by 2 bases, with 11 bases left in between. Germline loops: CDR1 SGHRS, CDR2 YFSETQ. The CDR3 has 15 amino acids. The CDR3 is CASSLWIGVTDTQYF. The CDR3 coding sequence is TGCGCCAGCAGCTTGTGGATAGGGGTCACAGATACGCAGTATTTT. Full variable domain (rest looked up from reference TRBV5-1 and TRBJ2-3): KAGVTQTPRYLIKTRGQQVTLSCSPISGHRSVSWYQQTPGQGLQFLFEYFSETQRNKGNFPGRFSGRQFSNSRSEMNVSTLELGDSALYLCASSLWIGVTDTQYFGPGTRLTVL.

The chain uses TRBV4-1 and TRBJ2-7; D is unresolved. CDR1 and CDR2 from the germline V gene are MGHRA and YSYEKL. V was shortened by 5 bases and J by 6 bases, with 20 bases between the two germline ends. CDR3 length equals 15 residues. The CDR3 region has the DNA TGCGCCAGCAGCTCAATCATGGGCCCTCTCCCCGAGCAGTACTTC. Its translation is CASSSIMGPLPEQYF.

The J gene is TRBJ2-1, the V gene TRBV10-3; TRBD2 matches at 15 bases. This CDR3 is built from 15 residues. Germline-derived CDR1 and CDR2 are ENHRY and SYGVKD. V shed 4 bases and J 9 bases; nucleotides not matched to a gene: 4. The CDR3 reads CAISGPGLAGGEQFF. The CDR3 DNA sequence: TGTGCCATCAGTGGCCCGGGACTAGCGGGAGGTGAGCAGTTCTTC.

A note on this clone: A read error may account for a junction end that differs from germline. The chain combines TRBV10-1 with TRBJ1-1, with TRBD1 as a possible D gene (5 bases). The CDR3 spans 13 residues. Germline loops: CDR1 WNHNN, CDR2 SYGVQD (reference sequence). The CDR3, as DNA: TGCGCCAGCAGGGAGTATGGGGACTCTGAAGCTTTCTTT. Translating it yields CASREYGDSEAFF.

The gene calls are TRBV7-9 and TRBJ1-1; D remains unclear. Trimming took 4 bases from V and 0 from J, leaving 6 bases between them. Germline lookup yields CDR1 SEHNR and CDR2 FQNEAQ (reference sequence). The CDR3 runs to 13 residues. The CDR3 region has the DNA TGTGCCAGCAGCTCAGAATTGAACACTGAAGCTTTCTTT. Amino acids: CASSSELNTEAFF.

This chain joins TRBV28 and TRBJ1-1; possibly TRBD1 for D (6 bases). The V gene lost 6 bases and the J gene lost 0 bases, with 14 bases spanning the gap. Germline CDR1 reads MDHEN; CDR2 reads SYDVKM. The CDR3 consists of 15 residues. The CDR3 sequence is CASRIQGTVNTEAFF. In DNA, the CDR3 is TGTGCCAGCAGAATCCAGGGGACGGTGAACACTGAAGCTTTCTTT.

This clone was recorded once. The chain couples TRBV27 to TRBJ2-7; possibly TRBD1 for D (6 bases). Germline V CDR1 and CDR2: MNHEY, SMNVEV (reference sequence). The CDR3 has 15 amino acids. V was shortened by 7 bases and J by 7 bases, with 23 bases between the two germline ends. Written as DNA, the CDR3 is TGTGCCAGCAAACCCCAGGGGCGTGGGGTCCGGGAGCAGTACTTC. Translating gives CASKPQGRGVREQYF.

The table lists this clone with a count of one. The chain employs TRBV27 and TRBJ2-1; the match to TRBD1 covers 11 bases. The CDR3 length is 12 residues. Trimming removed 5 bases from V and 12 bases from J; junction bases left unmatched: 3. Germline CDR1 and CDR2: MNHEY and SMNVEV (reference sequence). The CDR3: CASSTGTGGQFF. CDR3 in DNA: TGTGCCAGCAGTACCGGGACAGGGGGGCAGTTCTTC.

The gene calls are TRBV14 and TRBJ2-1; 9 bases are a match to TRBD2. Germline V lookup: CDR1 SGHDN, CDR2 FVKESK. The CDR3 is made up of 18 amino acids. J lost 4 bases, V lost 0 bases, and 10 bases had no gene match. DNA of the CDR3: TGTGCCAGCAGCCAAGAGGTGCCAGCGGGGGGAGAGTACAATGAGCAGTTCTTC. It codes for CASSQEVPAGGEYNEQFF.

The chain employs TRBV7-9 and TRBJ1-1; D gene uncertain. The V end was cut by 0 bases, the J end by 1 base, with 21 bases between. The length of the CDR3 is 19 residues. CDR1 is SEHNR, CDR2 FQNEAQ, per germline (reference sequence). CDR3 loop: CASSLARGSIVASNTEAFF. The CDR3 DNA follows: TGTGCCAGCAGCTTAGCGAGAGGGAGTATTGTTGCATCGAACACTGAAGCTTTCTTT.

This sequence joins TRBV6-1 and TRBJ2-3; 13 bases are shared with TRBD2. From germline, CDR1 is MNHNS and CDR2 SASEGT. The CDR3 loop spans 16 amino acids. The ends lost 4 bases at V and 4 bases at J; junction bases unmatched: 5. CDR3 bases: TGTGCCAGCAGTGGACTAGCGGGAGGTGCGTCAGATACGCAGTATTTT. It specifies CASSGLAGGASDTQYF.

The chain links TRBV28 to TRBJ1-1, with 8 bases fitting TRBD1. CDR1 and CDR2 from the germline V gene are MDHEN and SYDVKM. The length of the CDR3 is 15 residues. The V gene end was trimmed by 3 bases and the J gene end by 1 base; junction bases not matched to a gene: 4. The CDR3, as DNA: TGTGCCAGCAGTTTTACAGGGGGGCGGAACACTGAAGCTTTCTTT. Translating gives CASSFTGGRNTEAFF.

The V gene is TRBV14, the J gene TRBJ1-5; TRBD1 aligns across 7 bases. This CDR3 contains 15 residues. In germline, CDR1 is SGHDN, CDR2 FVKESK. Unmatched junction bases numbered 5, after V lost 4 bases and J lost 2 bases. CDR3 sequence (DNA): TGTGCCAGCAGCCTAGGGGGCGCGGGCAATCAGCCCCAGCATTTT. Translation: CASSLGGAGNQPQHF.

This chain connects TRBV5-6 to TRBJ1-1; 8 bases agree with TRBD1. J gave up 3 bases and V 3 bases, and 7 bases lay outside the gene matches. The CDR3 is made up of 15 amino acids. Germline assignment: CDR1 SGHDT and CDR2 YYEEEE. The CDR3 spells CASSSETGAYTEAFF. The CDR3 DNA follows: TGTGCCAGCAGCTCCGAGACAGGGGCGTACACTGAAGCTTTCTTT. The full variable domain, rest sourced from reference TRBV5-6 and TRBJ1-1, is DAGVTQSPTHLIKTRGQQVTLRCSPKSGHDTVSWYQQALGQGPQFIFQYYEEEERQRGNFPDRFSGHQFPNYSSELNVNALLLGDSALYLCASSSETGAYTEAFFGQGTRLTVV.